The rows below give T cell receptor beta chains drawn from one sample of a study of blood T cell repertoires in COVID-19. Repertoires were generated with immunoSEQ multiplex PCR, while TCRdb's copy carries only in-frame clones and drops some. This sample has some 70,000 clones; about 91% occur once, and the top ten carry approximately 6.4%. The sequencing input was peripheral blood. Source of these receptors: a woman aged 65 to 85 with acute or convalescent COVID-19. Each CDR3 is given with its conserved first and last residue. A D gene is named only where the DNA matches it firmly. Clone size is given for some rows only: seen once, a few or many times, or a class if the clone is expanded.

NA	TRBV7-2	TRBJ1-2	TRBD1	CASSPQGMSYGYTF	TGTGCCAGCAGCCCACAGGGGATGTCCTATGGCTACACCTTC
NA	TRBV30	TRBJ1-6	NA	CAWSSGKGLASPLHF	TGTGCCTGGAGTTCCGGGAAGGGCCTAGCTTCACCCCTCCACTTT
NA	TRBV7-8	TRBJ2-1	NA	CASSRRDYNEQFF	TGTGCCAGCAGCCGCAGGGATTACAATGAGCAGTTCTTC
NA	TRBV25-1	TRBJ1-2	NA	CASSESGSYGYTF	TGTGCCAGCAGTGAATCAGGAAGCTATGGCTACACCTTC
NA	TRBV28	TRBJ1-4	NA	CASSRAGGANEKLFF	TGTGCCAGCAGCCGAGCGGGGGGCGCTAATGAAAAACTGTTTTTT
NA	TRBV10-3	TRBJ2-5	NA	CATRRGSETQYF	TGTGCCACCCGGAGAGGATCCGAGACCCAGTACTTC
NA	TRBV4-1	TRBJ2-7	TRBD2	CASSQDVSREGRYEQYF	TGCGCCAGCAGCCAAGATGTATCGCGGGAGGGCCGGTACGAGCAGTACTTC
NA	TRBV7-9	TRBJ1-2	NA	CASSFRTDGYTF	TGTGCCAGCAGCTTCAGGACAGATGGCTACACCTTC
NA	TRBV9	TRBJ1-1	NA	CASSVVDEAEAFF	TGTGCCAGCAGCGTAGTAGATGAGGCTGAAGCTTTCTTT
NA	TRBV14	TRBJ1-1	NA	CASSQDFVSGNRDGSTEAFF	TGTGCCAGCAGCCAAGATTTTGTTAGTGGGAACAGGGACGGGTCCACTGAAGCTTTCTTT
NA	TRBV11-2	TRBJ2-4	NA	CASSPVVGHRVF	TGTGCCAGCAGCCCAGTTGTGGGTCATCGGGTTTTC
once	TRBV25-1	TRBJ1-2	TRBD1	CASSESGTAGVYGYTF	TGTGCCAGCAGTGAGTCCGGGACAGCCGGGGTTTATGGCTACACCTTC
NA	TRBV28	TRBJ1-1	TRBD1	CASSPGTGFSEAFF	TGTGCCAGCAGTCCCGGGACAGGGTTTAGTGAAGCTTTCTTT
NA	TRBV6-6	TRBJ1-3	NA	CASGGAGNTIYF	TGTGCCTCGGGGGGGGCTGGAAACACCATATATTTT
NA	TRBV7-9	TRBJ1-1	NA	CASSPWGPGDTEAFF	TGTGCCAGCAGCCCATGGGGGCCAGGTGACACTGAAGCTTTCTTT
NA	TRBV5-1	TRBJ2-2	NA	CASSFGTDTGELFF	TGCGCCAGCAGCTTCGGGACTGACACCGGGGAGCTGTTTTTT
NA	TRBV5-6	TRBJ1-3	TRBD1	CASSSDRAGNTIYF	TGTGCCAGCAGCTCGGACAGGGCTGGAAACACCATATATTTT
NA	TRBV19	TRBJ1-1	NA	CASSPRSQLNTEAFF	TGTGCCAGTAGTCCCCGGTCCCAACTGAACACTGAAGCTTTCTTT
few	TRBV11-2	TRBJ1-1	NA	CASSLRVATEAFF	TGTGCCAGCAGCTTACGGGTTGCCACTGAAGCTTTCTTT
NA	TRBV28	TRBJ2-3	NA	CASSFAEGTDTQYF	TGTGCCAGCAGTTTTGCGGAGGGCACAGATACGCAGTATTTT
NA	TRBV3-1/TRBV3-2	TRBJ2-3	TRBD2	CASSRHLAGGSTDTQYF	TGTGCCAGCAGCCGACATTTAGCGGGAGGCAGTACAGATACGCAGTATTTT
NA	TRBV7-9	TRBJ1-1	NA	CASSLAPRRGTEAFF	TGTGCCAGCAGCTTAGCACCCAGGAGGGGCACTGAAGCTTTCTTT
NA	TRBV24-1	TRBJ2-3	TRBD1	CATSRDSFTDTQYF	TGTGCCACCAGCAGGGACAGTTTCACAGATACGCAGTATTTT
NA	TRBV27	TRBJ1-5	NA	CASSLRGNQPQHF	TGTGCCAGCAGTTTAAGAGGCAATCAGCCCCAGCATTTT
NA	TRBV6-5	TRBJ2-7	TRBD2	CASSFPAGGNSYEQYF	TGTGCCAGCAGTTTCCCAGCGGGGGGGAATTCCTACGAGCAGTACTTC
NA	TRBV7-9	TRBJ2-2	NA	CASTSSGISGELFF	TGTGCCAGCACCTCGTCGGGGATCTCCGGGGAGCTGTTTTTT
NA	TRBV12-3/TRBV12-4	TRBJ1-1	NA	CASGPVTGTEAFF	TGTGCCAGCGGTCCTGTTACGGGTACTGAAGCTTTCTTT
NA	TRBV28	TRBJ1-5	TRBD1	CASSSDRGANQPQHF	TGTGCCAGCAGTTCCGACAGGGGGGCGAATCAGCCCCAGCATTTT
NA	TRBV18	TRBJ2-5	TRBD2	CASSPPVGREETQYF	TGTGCCAGCTCACCACCTGTAGGGAGGGAAGAGACCCAGTACTTC